The sequence of this T cell receptor beta chain was determined in a study of shared clonotypes between healthy human individuals. In the authors' workflow: Junction-only sequences produced by ImmunoSEQ had no quality scores, so filtering differed. Clones were sequenced by immunoSEQ multiplex PCR, and TCRdb holds only the in-frame ones, with some missing. The V and J calls and clone size were taken over from that table, and D and trimming were inferred from the DNA. The sample comprises 550,000 to 800,000 clones, around 72% of which are singletons, and approximately 1.7% rests with the top ten. This clone has a handful of counts. The antigen is undetermined. Broader study findings: Naive subsets, compared against memory subsets, generally had larger estimated richness values.

This TCR derives from a woman aged 25-40 years in good health. Sequenced material: memory CD4+ T cells sorted from blood. Subset noted: CD45RA-negative fraction.

For the CDR3, the DNA is TGTGCCAGCAGCCATCAAGGGGACCGAAACACCATATATTTT. Protein product: CASSHQGDRNTIYF. The chain carries TRBV28 and TRBJ1-3; D may be TRBD1 (5 bases). Per the germline V gene, CDR1 is MDHEN and CDR2 is SYDVKM. The CDR3 runs to 14 residues. Trimming stripped 6 bases from V and 5 bases from J, with 14 bases between. The whole variable domain, remainder taken from reference TRBV28 and TRBJ1-3, is DVKVTQSSRYLVKRTGEKVFLECVQDMDHENMFWYRQDPGLGLRLIYFSYDVKMKEKGDIPEGYSVSREKKERFSLILESASTNQTSMYLCASSHQGDRNTIYFGEGSWLTVV.